The 15 T cell receptor beta chains presented below share a single source sample, sequenced in a study of CD8+CD57+ T cells in acquired aplastic anemia. Patients who underwent sequencing had shown CD8+CD57+ cell expansion by flow cytometry. TCR beta VDJ and CDR3 were profiled, and genomic DNA was the template. TCRdb re-called the reads through MiXCR, storing one row per CDR3 protein. The top ten clones hold approximately 9.7% of a sample with around 170,000 distinct CDR3 sequences, approximately 48% of them seen once. Material: sorted CD4+, CD8+, or CD8+CD57+ T cells (not recorded which) from PBMCs. These receptors were collected from a human donor with aplastic anemia.

In this sample, this clonotype turned up many times. V and J are TRBV5-4 and TRBJ1-4; D gene unclear. Germline V CDR1 and CDR2: SGHNT, YYREEE (reference sequence). The CDR3 length is 13 residues. The V and J ends lost 0 bases and 8 bases respectively, with 8 bases between them. The CDR3 is CASSLAHREKLFF. CDR3 coding DNA: TGTGCCAGCAGCTTGGCACATAGGGAAAAACTGTTTTTT.

The gene calls are TRBV7-8 and TRBJ2-7; D gene ambiguous. Germline CDR1 is SGHVS and CDR2 is FQNEAQ. This CDR3 is 15 amino acids long. V lost 4 bases and J lost 5, with 18 bases in between. CDR3 sequence reads: CASSSGPGGPNEQYF. The CDR3 coding sequence is TGTGCCAGCAGCTCAGGCCCCGGTGGACCTAACGAGCAGTACTTC.

V gene TRBV28 combines with J gene TRBJ2-1, with D possibly matching TRBD1 (6 bases). This CDR3 has 13 amino acids. V was trimmed by 4 bases and J by 8 bases, leaving 12 bases between them. Per germline, CDR1 MDHEN and CDR2 SYDVKM. CDR3 nucleotides: TGTGCCAGCAGTTCTTCAGGGGAAGATGAGCAGTTCTTC. Encoded protein: CASSSSGEDEQFF.

This clonotype was recorded at least ten times. V and J are TRBV19 and TRBJ2-5; TRBD2 might be the D (7 bases). The CDR3 is made up of 13 amino acids. The germline CDR1 and CDR2 sequences are LNHDA and SQIVND (reference sequence). Trimming shortened V by 9 bases and J by 5 bases, and 16 bases separated the two germline ends. CDR3 DNA: TGTGCCAGCAGCCGGGGGGCAGGGGAGACCCAGTACTTC. It specifies CASSRGAGETQYF.

V and J are TRBV29-1 and TRBJ2-7; tentatively, D is TRBD1 or TRBD2 (6 bases each). In germline, CDR1 is SQVTM, CDR2 ANQGSEA. CDR3 length equals 14 residues. The ends were cut back, 4 bases at V and 2 bases at J, with 15 bases in the middle. The CDR3 region is CSVGGAPRAYEQYF. DNA for the CDR3: TGCAGCGTTGGGGGGGCACCGAGAGCCTACGAGCAGTACTTC.

About this clonotype: This may be a read error, as it is one base from a much larger clone. CDR3: CASSLGRPSAGAFF. In DNA form, the CDR3 reads TGTGCCAGCAGTTTAGGTCGCCCGAGCGCTGGAGCTTTCTTT. V is TRBV12-3 or TRBV12-4 and J is TRBJ1-1; D is unresolved. Trimming left V 1 base short and J 10 bases short, with 16 bases between. The CDR3 length is 14 residues.

This clonotype was observed at least ten times. This rearrangement joins TRBV3-1 to TRBJ1-2; the D is unclear. The CDR3 runs 11 residues. The V gene's germline CDR1 is LGHDT and CDR2 YNNKEL (reference sequence). Trimming removed 4 bases from V and 4 bases from J, with 4 bases in between. The CDR3 here is CASSRGYGYTF. The CDR3 coding sequence is TGTGCCAGCAGCCGTGGCTATGGCTACACCTTC.

This chain links TRBV20-1 with TRBJ1-2; D not resolved. CDR3 length equals 13 residues. Deletions cut 0 bases from V and 8 bases from J, with 13 bases between. Germline V CDR1 and CDR2: DFQATT, SNEGSKA (reference sequence). The CDR3, as DNA: TGCAGTGCTAGAGATGGGCGAGCACGGGGCTACACCTTC. This gives the protein CSARDGRARGYTF.

As concerns this clonotype: One junction end disagrees with the germline gene, perhaps due to a read error. The chain has TRBV19 and TRBJ2-7; 8 bases line up with TRBD2. The CDR3 has 14 amino acids. Germline V lookup: CDR1 LNHDA, CDR2 SQIVND (reference sequence). The CDR3 region has the DNA TGCGCCAGTAGCAACAGCGGGAGAGGGTACGAGCACTACTTC. Its protein product is CASSNSGRGYEHYF.

This rearrangement joins TRBV10-1 to TRBJ2-5; maybe TRBD1 (5 bases). V was trimmed by 5 bases and J by 3 bases, leaving 10 bases between them. The CDR3 contains 13 residues. Germline V lookup: CDR1 WNHNN, CDR2 SYGVQD (reference sequence). The CDR3 DNA follows: TGCGCCAGCAGTCTGGCCAGGGAAGAGACCCAGTACTTC. Translated, it gives CASSLAREETQYF.

At least ten counts were recorded for this clonotype. This rearrangement joins TRBV30 to TRBJ2-7; 7 bases are a match to TRBD1. V lost 4 bases to trimming and J lost 2 bases; unmatched junction nucleotides: 8. The CDR3 loop spans 14 amino acids. Germline V gene data show CDR1 as GTSNPN and CDR2 as SVGIG (reference sequence). The CDR3 sequence: CAWTHGTATYEQYF. In nucleotides, the CDR3 is TGTGCCTGGACCCACGGGACAGCAACCTACGAGCAGTACTTC.

Remarks on this clonotype: A read error is possible here, since a much larger clone lies one base away. The chain links TRBV7-2 to TRBJ1-1; D ambiguous. In germline, CDR1 is SGHTA, CDR2 FQGNSA. The CDR3 covers 15 residues. CDR3 sequence reads: CASSEAGSPGTVAFF. The CDR3 nucleotides read TGTGCCAGCAGCGAGGCAGGATCGCCGGGCACTGTAGCTTTCTTT.

V and J are TRBV7-9 and TRBJ1-1; no reliable D call. V lost 10 bases, J lost 10 bases, and 13 bases lay in between. The CDR3 sequence is 10 residues long. Germline loops: CDR1 SEHNR, CDR2 FQNEAQ (reference sequence). The CDR3 reads CATAAAGAFF. CDR3 DNA sequence: TGTGCCACCGCAGCGGCGGGAGCTTTCTTT.

The genes are TRBV12-3 or TRBV12-4 and TRBJ1-2; unclear D gene. The V end was cut by 5 bases, the J end by 0 bases, with 10 bases between. The CDR3 extends over 14 amino acids. The CDR3 loop reads CASSLPGPNYGYTF. DNA for the CDR3: TGTGCCAGCAGTCTACCGGGCCCTAACTATGGCTACACCTTC.

The chain couples TRBV2 to TRBJ1-1; D is possibly TRBD1 (5 bases). V was trimmed by 2 bases and J by 8 bases, leaving 18 bases between them. From germline, CDR1 is SNHLY and CDR2 FYNNEI. CDR3 size: 15 residues. Written as DNA, the CDR3 is TGTGCCAGCAGTGAATGGGCAGGGTCAAAGGCAGAAGCTTTCTTT. Translation: CASSEWAGSKAEAFF.